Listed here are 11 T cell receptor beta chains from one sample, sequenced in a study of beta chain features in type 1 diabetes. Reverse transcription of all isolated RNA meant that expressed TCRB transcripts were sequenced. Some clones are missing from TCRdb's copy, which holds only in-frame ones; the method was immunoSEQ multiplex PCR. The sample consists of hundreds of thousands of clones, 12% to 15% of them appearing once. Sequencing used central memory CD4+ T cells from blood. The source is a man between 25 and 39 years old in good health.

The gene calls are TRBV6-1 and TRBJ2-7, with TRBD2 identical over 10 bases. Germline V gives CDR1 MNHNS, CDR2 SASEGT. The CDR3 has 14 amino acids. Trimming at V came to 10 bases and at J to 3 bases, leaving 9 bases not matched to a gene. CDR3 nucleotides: TGTGCCATCAAACGGACTAGCGGTTTCTACGAGCAGTACGTC. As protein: CAIKRTSGFYEQYV.

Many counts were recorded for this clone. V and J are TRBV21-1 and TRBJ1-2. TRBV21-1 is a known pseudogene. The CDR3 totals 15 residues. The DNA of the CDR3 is TGTGCCAGCAGCAAAGCAGCGGGGTCTCCTTATGGCTACACCTTC. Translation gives CASSKAAGSPYGYTF.

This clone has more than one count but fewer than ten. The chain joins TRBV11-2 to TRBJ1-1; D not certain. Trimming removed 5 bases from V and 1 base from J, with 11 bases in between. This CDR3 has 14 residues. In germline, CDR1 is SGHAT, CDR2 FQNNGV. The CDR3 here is CASSPRDGNTEAFF. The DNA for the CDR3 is TGTGCCAGCAGCCCCCGCGATGGGAACACTGAAGCTTTCTTT. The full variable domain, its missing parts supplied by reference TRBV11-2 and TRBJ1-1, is EAGVAQSPRYKIIEKRQSVAFWCNPISGHATLYWYQQILGQGPKLLIQFQNNGVVDDSQLPKDRFSAERLKGVDSTLKIQPAKLEDSAVYLCASSPRDGNTEAFFGQGTRLTVV.

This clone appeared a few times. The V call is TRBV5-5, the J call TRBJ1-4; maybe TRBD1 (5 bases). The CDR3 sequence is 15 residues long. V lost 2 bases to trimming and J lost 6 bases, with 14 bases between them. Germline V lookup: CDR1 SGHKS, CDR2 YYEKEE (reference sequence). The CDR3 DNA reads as TGTGCCAGCAGCTTTAAAGGGGAATCGCATGAAAAACTGTTTTTT. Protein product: CASSFKGESHEKLFF.

CDR3 region: CASSILGQGNQPQHF. CDR3 nucleotide sequence: TGTGCCAGTAGTATACTGGGGCAGGGCAATCAGCCCCAGCATTTT. The chain links TRBV19 to TRBJ1-5, with D possibly being TRBD1 (5 bases). The V gene's germline CDR1 is LNHDA and CDR2 SQIVND (reference sequence). Trimming pared 2 bases from V and 2 bases from J, leaving 10 bases between. This CDR3 region has 15 residues.

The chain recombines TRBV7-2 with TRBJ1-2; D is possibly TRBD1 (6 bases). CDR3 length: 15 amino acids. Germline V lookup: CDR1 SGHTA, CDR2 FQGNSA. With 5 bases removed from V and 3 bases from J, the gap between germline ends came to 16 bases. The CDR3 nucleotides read TGTGCCAGCAGCCTGGGGCCGGGGGCGGACTATGGCTACACCTTC. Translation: CASSLGPGADYGYTF.

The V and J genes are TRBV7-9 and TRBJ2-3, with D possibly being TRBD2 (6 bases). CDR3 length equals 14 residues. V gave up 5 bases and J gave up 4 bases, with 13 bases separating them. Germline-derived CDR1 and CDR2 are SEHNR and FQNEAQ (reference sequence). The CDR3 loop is CASSPPTSSDTQYF. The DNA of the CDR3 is TGTGCCAGCAGCCCCCCGACTAGTTCAGATACGCAGTATTTT. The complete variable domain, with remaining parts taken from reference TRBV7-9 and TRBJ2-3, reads DTGVSQNPRHKITKRGQNVTFRCDPISEHNRLYWYRQTLGQGPEFLTYFQNEAQLEKSRLLSDRFSAERPKGSFSTLEIQRTEQGDSAMYLCASSPPTSSDTQYFGPGTRLTVL.

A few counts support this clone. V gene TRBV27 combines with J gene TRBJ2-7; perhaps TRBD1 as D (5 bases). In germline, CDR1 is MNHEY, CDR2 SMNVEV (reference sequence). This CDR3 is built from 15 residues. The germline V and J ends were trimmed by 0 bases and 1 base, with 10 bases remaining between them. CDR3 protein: CASSLSSKGSYEQYF. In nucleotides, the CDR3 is TGTGCCAGCAGTTTATCGTCTAAGGGGTCCTACGAGCAGTACTTC.

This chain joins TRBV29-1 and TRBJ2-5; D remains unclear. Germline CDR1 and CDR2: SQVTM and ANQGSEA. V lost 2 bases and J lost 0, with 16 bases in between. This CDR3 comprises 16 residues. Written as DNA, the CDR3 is TGCAGCGTTGAATTCCTCAGAGACCTGTACCAAGAGACCCAGTACTTC. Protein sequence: CSVEFLRDLYQETQYF.

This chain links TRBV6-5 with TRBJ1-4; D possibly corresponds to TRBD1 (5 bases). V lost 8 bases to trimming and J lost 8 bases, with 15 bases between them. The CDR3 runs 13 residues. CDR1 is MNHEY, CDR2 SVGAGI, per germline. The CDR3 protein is CASRQGVGEKLFF. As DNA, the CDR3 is TGTGCCAGCCGCCAGGGTGTCGGAGAAAAACTGTTTTTT.

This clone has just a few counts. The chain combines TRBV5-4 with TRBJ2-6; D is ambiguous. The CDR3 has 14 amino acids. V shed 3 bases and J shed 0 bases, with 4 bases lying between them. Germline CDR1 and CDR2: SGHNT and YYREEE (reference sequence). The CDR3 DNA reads TGTGCCAGCAGCTCAGGCTCTGGGGCCAACGTCCTGACTTTC. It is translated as CASSSGSGANVLTF.